The rows below give T cell receptor beta chains drawn from one sample of a study of shared clonotypes between healthy human individuals. Using immunoSEQ multiplex PCR, the repertoire was profiled, and TCRdb retains in-frame clones only, with some absent. This table holds more than 1 million clones, around 78% found once. Input material: memory CD4+ T cells from PBMCs. All receptors come from a man younger than 30 in good health. Some clones in this sample may be carry-over from other donors' samples. Each CDR3 is given with its conserved first and last residue. A D gene is named only where the DNA matches it firmly. For some rows the clone size is stated as once, few or many, or as a class when expanded; others skip it.

V	D	size	J	CDR3	DNA
TRBV15	NA	NA	TRBJ2-3	CATSRGRSLAQYF	TGTGCCACCAGCAGAGGACGATCTTTGGCGCAGTATTTT
TRBV7-9	TRBD2	NA	TRBJ2-3	CASQAGGGNTQYF	TGTGCCTCCCAAGCGGGAGGGGGAAATACGCAGTATTTT
TRBV28	TRBD1	NA	TRBJ1-5	CASKGTGNQPQHF	TGTGCCAGCAAGGGGACAGGCAATCAGCCCCAGCATTTT
TRBV5-4	NA	NA	TRBJ1-2	CASSPREKGNYGYTF	TGTGCCAGCAGCCCGAGGGAAAAGGGCAACTATGGCTACACCTTC
TRBV28	TRBD1	once	TRBJ1-1	CASRQTGGGGTEAFF	TGTGCCAGCAGACAAACAGGGGGCGGGGGCACTGAAGCTTTCTTT
TRBV5-4	NA	once	TRBJ1-2	CASSLSRVEDYGYTF	TGTGCCAGCAGCTTAAGCAGGGTGGAAGACTATGGCTACACCTTC
TRBV7-2	TRBD2	NA	TRBJ2-2	CASSLRVLAGVGGELFF	TGTGCCAGCAGCCTCCGCGTTCTAGCGGGAGTTGGCGGGGAGCTGTTTTTT
TRBV4-3	NA	NA	TRBJ2-6	CASSQDTRAFAPGANVLTF	TGCGCCAGCAGCCAAGACACCAGGGCCTTTGCTCCTGGGGCCAACGTCCTGACTTTC
TRBV2	NA	NA	TRBJ2-2	CASFPVAANTGELFF	TGTGCCAGCTTCCCGGTAGCGGCGAACACCGGGGAGCTGTTTTTT
TRBV6-5	TRBD1	NA	TRBJ2-7	CASRNPGQGVYEQYF	TGTGCCAGCAGGAATCCGGGACAGGGCGTCTACGAGCAGTACTTC
TRBV9	NA	NA	TRBJ2-1	CASSVAPDSLNWNEQFF	TGTGCCAGCAGCGTAGCTCCGGACAGCCTTAACTGGAATGAGCAGTTCTTC